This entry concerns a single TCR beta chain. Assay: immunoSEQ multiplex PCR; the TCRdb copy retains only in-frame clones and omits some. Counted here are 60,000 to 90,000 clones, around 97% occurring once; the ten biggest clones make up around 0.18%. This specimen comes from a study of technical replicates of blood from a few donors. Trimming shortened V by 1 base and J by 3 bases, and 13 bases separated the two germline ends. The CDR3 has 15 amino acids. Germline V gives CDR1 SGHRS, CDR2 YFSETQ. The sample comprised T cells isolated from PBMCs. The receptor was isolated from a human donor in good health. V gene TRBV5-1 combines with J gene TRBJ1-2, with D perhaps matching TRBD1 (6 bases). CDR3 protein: CASSLRSGDDYGYTF. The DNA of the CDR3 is TGCGCCAGCAGCTTGCGGTCAGGGGATGACTATGGCTACACCTTC. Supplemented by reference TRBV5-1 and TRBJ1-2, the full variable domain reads KAGVTQTPRYLIKTRGQQVTLSCSPISGHRSVSWYQQTPGQGLQFLFEYFSETQRNKGNFPGRFSGRQFSNSRSEMNVSTLELGDSALYLCASSLRSGDDYGYTFGSGTRLTVV.